A selection of T cell receptor beta chains follows, all from one sample in a study of CD8 T cells in ankylosing spondylitis. Each CDR3 protein gets one entry after TCRdb re-called the 5' RACE reads with MiXCR. The sample consists of 150,000 to 200,000 distinct CDR3 sequences, 10% to 15% of them appearing once. What was sequenced was blood, either unsorted or a sorted T cell fraction (not recorded which). These receptors all stem from a female donor with ankylosing spondylitis or in good health (not recorded which). The CDR3 runs from the conserved cysteine through the conserved F or W. The D gene is left open where the match is weak. Clone size, where shown, is once, few, many, or a class for clones that have expanded.

>NA|NA|TRBV30|TRBJ2-5
CAWSPGIETQYF
TGTGCCTGGAGTCCTGGGATCGAGACCCAGTACTTC
>many|NA|TRBV10-3|TRBJ2-3
CAISALPDNTDTQYF
TGTGCCATCAGTGCCCTACCGGACAACACAGATACGCAGTATTTT
>NA|NA|TRBV7-2|TRBJ1-6
CASSLVGGGTDNSPLHF
TGTGCCAGCAGCTTAGTGGGGGGGGGAACCGATAATTCACCCCTCCACTTT
>NA|TRBD1|TRBV4-1|TRBJ2-1
CASSQEDRTEQFF
TGCGCCAGCAGCCAAGAGGACAGGACCGAGCAGTTCTTC
>many|TRBD1|TRBV20-1|TRBJ1-6
CSARDTGDNSPLHF
TGCAGTGCTAGAGACACAGGGGACAATTCACCCCTCCACTTT
>many|TRBD1|TRBV12-3/TRBV12-4|TRBJ2-4
CASSFSGTGGNIQYF
TGTGCCAGCAGTTTTTCCGGGACAGGAGGAAACATTCAGTACTTC
>many|NA|TRBV5-1|TRBJ2-7
CASSNPGDEQYF
TGCGCCAGCAGCAACCCGGGGGACGAGCAGTACTTC
>few|TRBD1|TRBV7-2|TRBJ1-3
CASSLAGQLSGNTIYF
TGTGCCAGCAGCTTAGCGGGACAGCTCTCTGGAAACACCATATATTTT
>few|NA|TRBV27|TRBJ2-7
CASSFGAAGEQYF
TGTGCCAGCAGTTTCGGCGCAGCGGGTGAGCAGTACTTC
>NA|TRBD2|TRBV20-1|TRBJ2-1
CSARTSGRVRGEQFF
TGCAGTGCTAGGACTAGCGGGAGAGTGCGTGGTGAGCAGTTCTTC
>few|TRBD2|TRBV5-6|TRBJ2-7
CASTTGLVSYEQYF
TGTGCCAGCACCACGGGACTAGTGAGCTACGAGCAGTACTTC
>NA|NA|TRBV4-3|TRBJ2-1
CASSSRGAGPYNEQFF
TGCGCCAGCAGCTCCAGGGGAGCGGGGCCCTACAATGAGCAGTTCTTC
>NA|TRBD1|TRBV24-1|TRBJ1-2
CATEGQGYGYTF
TGTGCCACCGAGGGACAGGGCTATGGCTACACCTTC
>NA|NA|TRBV20-1|TRBJ1-4
CSARVQGEKLFF
TGCAGTGCTAGAGTCCAGGGTGAAAAACTGTTTTTT
>few|NA|TRBV6-1|TRBJ1-1
CASRPRDLGTEAFF
TGTGCCAGCAGGCCGAGGGACCTGGGCACTGAAGCTTTCTTT
>NA|NA|TRBV10-3|TRBJ2-5
CAISAGTQETQYF
TGTGCCATCAGCGCTGGCACACAAGAGACCCAGTACTTC
>many|NA|TRBV12-3/TRBV12-4|TRBJ2-3
CASSLMGNRHRDTQYF
TGTGCCAGCAGTTTAATGGGGAACCGCCACCGAGATACGCAGTATTTT
>NA|NA|TRBV4-1|TRBJ2-7
CASSQERLEGLGVEEQYF
TGCGCCAGCAGCCAAGAACGTTTGGAGGGATTGGGGGTGGAGGAGCAGTACTTC
>NA|TRBD1|TRBV6-2/TRBV6-3|TRBJ1-1
CASHRGTEAFF
TGTGCCAGCCACAGGGGCACTGAAGCTTTCTTT
>many|NA|TRBV20-1|TRBJ1-6
CSARATGNNSPLHF
TGCAGTGCCCGTGCCACAGGGAATAATTCACCCCTCCACTTT
>medium-sized|TRBD1|TRBV2|TRBJ1-1
CASSVWTGENTEAFF
TGTGCCAGCAGTGTTTGGACAGGGGAAAACACTGAAGCTTTCTTT
>many|NA|TRBV5-1|TRBJ2-7
CASSLRSGSSYEQYF
TGCGCCAGCAGCTTGCGTTCGGGTAGCTCCTACGAGCAGTACTTC
>NA|NA|TRBV5-1|TRBJ2-5
CASRETQETQYF
TGCGCCAGCAGGGAGACACAAGAGACCCAGTACTTC